This TCR beta chain was obtained from a study of blood T cell repertoires in COVID-19. The table came from immunoSEQ multiplex PCR; TCRdb's copy has only in-frame clones and leaves some out. This sample yields tens of thousands of clones, of which roughly 84% are seen a single time; approximately 25% belongs to the top ten. The germline gives CDR1 SNHLY, CDR2 FYNNEI. This CDR3 is built from 15 residues. Trimming removed 5 bases from V and 3 bases from J; junction bases left unmatched: 7. This receptor was taken from a man between 60 and 70 years old with acute or convalescent COVID-19. Sequences were obtained from peripheral blood. This chain links TRBV2 with TRBJ2-1, with 7 positions matching TRBD1. The CDR3 DNA sequence: TGTGCCAGCAGTAAAAACAGGGGTGGCTACAATGAGCAGTTCTTC. This sequence encodes CASSKNRGGYNEQFF.